This T cell receptor beta chain is drawn from a study of T-cell reconstitution after alpha-beta-depleted transplantation in children. During its preparation, the TCRbeta library received unique molecular identifiers. TCRdb processed the PCR reads anew with MiXCR; each CDR3 protein has one entry. The data hold some 830,000 distinct CDR3 sequences, with about 16% observed a single time. The CDR3 is made up of 16 amino acids. Germline values: CDR1 SGHNT, CDR2 YYREEE (reference sequence). The ends lost 0 bases at V and 3 bases at J; junction bases unmatched: 5. Points on this clonotype: The antigen remains undetermined.

General observations from the study: A year post-transplant, T-cell counts and diversity derived mostly from newly produced T cells.

The material was PBMCs, mostly from graft donor cells, obtained 360 days after TCRalphabeta/CD19-depleted stem cell transplant. This receptor was taken from a male patient aged 10 to 17 who had a stem cell transplant for acute lymphoblastic leukemia, so the T cells may come from the graft donor. The chain couples TRBV5-4 to TRBJ2-2; TRBD2 matches at 7 bases. The CDR3 loop reads CASSLAAGVYTGELFF. The CDR3 DNA follows: TGTGCCAGCAGCTTGGCCGCGGGAGTATACACCGGGGAGCTGTTTTTT.